This TCR beta chain was identified in a study of cytomegalovirus exposure and HLA in healthy donors. Looking at the study overall: The 120 or so validation repertoires, a later analysis reported, used the same platform as the approximately 630 first-cohort repertoires.

This clone has more than one count but fewer than ten. As yet, its antigen is unknown. While the first cohort had hundreds of subjects, the donors belonged to the separate validation cohort of 100 to 150 subjects. Whole-study results and caveats: There were 150 to 200 TCR beta chains listed as cytomegalovirus-associated. Confirmation in vitro established that three CMV-associated chains were specific for CMV antigens.

Germline V CDR1 and CDR2: LNHDA, SQIVND (reference sequence). The V gene lost 7 bases and the J gene lost 2 bases, with 8 bases spanning the gap. This CDR3 is built from 12 residues. Only in-frame clones appear in the TCRdb table, and some are missing; sequencing was by immunoSEQ multiplex PCR. The sample includes 150,000 to 200,000 clones, about 90% seen only once; the top ten take under 13%. The rearrangement uses TRBV19 and TRBJ1-2; TRBD1 might be the D (6 bases). Sequences were obtained from PBMCs. This clonotype was sampled from a woman aged 18 to 35 in good health and CMV-seropositive. This chain's CDR3 is CASNRVNYGYTF. In DNA, the CDR3 is TGTGCCAGTAACAGGGTGAACTATGGCTACACCTTC.